This TCR beta chain was captured by sequencing in a study of blood T cell repertoires in COVID-19. Whole-study context: T cells, B-cell-depleted T cells, or PBMCs provided the cDNA or gDNA that served as material.

Assay used: immunoSEQ multiplex PCR; TCRdb lists only in-frame clones, some missing. The sample contains 270,000 or so clones, around 82% of which appear only once. With 5 bases removed from V and 3 bases from J, the gap between germline ends came to 11 bases. In germline, CDR1 is MNHEY, CDR2 SVGAGI. This CDR3 has 13 amino acids. The sequence came from a woman younger than 35 with acute or convalescent COVID-19. Sequenced: peripheral blood. The V and J genes are TRBV6-5 and TRBJ2-7; D is uncertain. The CDR3 DNA is TGTGCCAGCAGTCTCTTTAGTAGCTACGAGCAGTACTTC. This gives the protein CASSLFSSYEQYF.